The 18 T cell receptor beta chains in this list originate from one sample, sequenced in a study of CD8 T cells in ankylosing spondylitis. TCRdb re-analysed the 5' RACE reads in MiXCR, keeping a single row per CDR3 protein. Here the sample spans over 30,000 distinct CDR3 sequences, approximately 17% being singletons. The sequenced material came from blood. The receptors come from a male donor with ankylosing spondylitis or in good health (not recorded which).

V and J are TRBV27 and TRBJ2-3, with 7 bases lining up with TRBD1. V lost 6 bases to trimming and J lost 5 bases; unmatched junction nucleotides: 5. CDR3 length: 13 residues. The germline gives CDR1 MNHEY, CDR2 SMNVEV (reference sequence). The CDR3 DNA reads as TGTGCCAGCAGGCCAAACAGGGGAGATACGCAGTATTTT. This encodes CASRPNRGDTQYF.

This clonotype was counted between two and nine times. The chain carries TRBV4-3 and TRBJ2-5; possible D gene TRBD1, 5 bases. CDR1 and CDR2 (germline): LGHNA, YSLEER. CDR3 length: 13 residues. Between the trimmed V and J ends, which lost 5 bases and 2 bases, there was a span of 9 bases. As DNA, the CDR3 is TGCGCCAGCAGCAGACAGTTACAAGAGACCCAGTACTTC. It specifies CASSRQLQETQYF.

This clonotype was seen only a few times. This rearrangement joins TRBV12-3 or TRBV12-4 to TRBJ2-2, with 12 positions matching TRBD2. The CDR3 loop spans 16 amino acids. The V segment lost 4 bases and the J segment 3 bases; nucleotides outside the gene matches: 3. Here the CDR3 reads CASSSTSGGDTGELFF. CDR3 nucleotide sequence: TGTGCCAGCAGTTCGACTAGCGGGGGTGACACCGGGGAGCTGTTTTTT.

The chain has TRBV7-9 and TRBJ2-3, with D maybe TRBD1 (6 bases). Per germline, CDR1 SEHNR and CDR2 FQNEAQ (reference sequence). The CDR3 extends over 17 amino acids. V dropped 7 bases and J dropped 0 bases, with 20 bases sitting between them. The CDR3: CASTLSRDTYSTDTQYF. The CDR3, as DNA: TGTGCCAGCACATTAAGCCGGGACACGTACAGCACAGATACGCAGTATTTT.

This chain connects TRBV5-6 to TRBJ2-3, with D unclear. Looked up from germline, CDR1 is SGHDT and CDR2 is YYEEEE. Trimming removed 3 bases from V and 4 bases from J, with 9 bases in between. The CDR3 contains 13 residues. Here the CDR3 DNA reads TGTGCCAGCAGCTCCCCACGGGCAGATACGCAGTATTTT. It translates to CASSSPRADTQYF.

The genes are TRBV4-3 and TRBJ1-1; TRBD1 might be the D (6 bases). The V end was cut by 6 bases, the J end by 0 bases, with 14 bases between. CDR1 LGHNA and CDR2 YSLEER come from the germline V gene. The CDR3 has 15 amino acids. CDR3 DNA: TGCGCCAGCAGTCTCAGGGGACGGATGAACACTGAAGCTTTCTTT. Amino acids: CASSLRGRMNTEAFF.

A few counts support this clonotype. This rearrangement joins TRBV27 to TRBJ2-1, with D unresolved. The V end lost 5 bases, the J end lost 4 bases, and 15 bases lay between the germline ends. The germline gives CDR1 MNHEY, CDR2 SMNVEV (reference sequence). CDR3 length: 15 residues. CDR3 region: CASSPTGSLYNEQFF. The CDR3 DNA reads TGTGCCAGCAGTCCGACGGGCAGTCTATACAATGAGCAGTTCTTC.

This clonotype was seen a few times. The CDR3 region is CASSDRGTDTQYF. The CDR3 DNA reads as TGTGCCAGCAGCGATAGGGGCACAGATACGCAGTATTTT. This rearrangement joins TRBV7-9 to TRBJ2-3; D is unresolved. The CDR3 sequence is 13 residues long. Germline V lookup: CDR1 SEHNR, CDR2 FQNEAQ (reference sequence). The V end was cut by 5 bases, the J end by 1 base, with 7 bases between.

This chain links TRBV29-1 with TRBJ2-1; tentatively, D is TRBD2 (6 bases). The CDR3 is made up of 12 amino acids. Germline assignment: CDR1 SQVTM and CDR2 ANQGSEA. Trimming cost V 3 bases and J 8 bases, with 11 bases left between them. The CDR3 coding sequence is TGCAGCGTTGAGGGGGGAAGAGATGAGCAGTTCTTC. This encodes CSVEGGRDEQFF.

This clonotype showed up just a few times. The rearrangement links TRBV27 to TRBJ2-2, with D tentatively TRBD1 (5 bases). The CDR3 has 13 amino acids. In germline, CDR1 is MNHEY, CDR2 SMNVEV (reference sequence). Trimming took 5 bases from V and 5 from J, leaving 9 bases between them. In DNA, the CDR3 is TGTGCCAGCAGTCCCCAGGGAACCGGGGAGCTGTTTTTT. Residues: CASSPQGTGELFF.

This clonotype was seen a handful of times. The chain recombines TRBV2 with TRBJ2-3; no clear D. The germline V gene has CDR1 SNHLY and CDR2 FYNNEI. Trimming stripped 5 bases from V and 4 bases from J, with 7 bases between. The CDR3 has 12 residues. The chain's CDR3 is CASSTSPDTQYF. CDR3 sequence (DNA): TGTGCCAGCAGTACTTCCCCAGATACGCAGTATTTT.

V is TRBV7-9 and J is TRBJ2-2; D is perhaps TRBD1 (5 bases). Germline CDR1 and CDR2: SEHNR and FQNEAQ (reference sequence). The CDR3 loop spans 15 amino acids. The V gene lost 2 bases and the J gene lost 4 bases, with 11 bases spanning the gap. In nucleotides, the CDR3 is TGTGCCAGCAGCTTAAGCAGGGTTCCCACCGGGGAGCTGTTTTTT. Translation gives CASSLSRVPTGELFF.

This sequence joins TRBV4-3 and TRBJ2-2; D unresolved. The CDR3 is made up of 16 amino acids. Per the germline V gene, CDR1 is LGHNA and CDR2 is YSLEER. V was trimmed by 1 base and J by 2 bases, leaving 11 bases between them. The CDR3 reads CASSQGAGPNTGELFF. DNA of the CDR3: TGCGCCAGCAGCCAAGGGGCCGGGCCCAACACCGGGGAGCTGTTTTTT.

The chain uses TRBV20-1 and TRBJ2-1, with 8 bases matching TRBD2. Trimming removed 6 bases from V and 0 bases from J; junction bases left unmatched: 7. The germline V gene encodes CDR1 DFQATT and CDR2 SNEGSKA (reference sequence). The CDR3 totals 15 residues. CDR3 residues: CSATPGTSSYNEQFF. As DNA, the CDR3 is TGCAGTGCAACACCAGGGACTAGCTCCTACAATGAGCAGTTCTTC.

The chain has TRBV12-3 or TRBV12-4 and TRBJ2-7, with D possibly TRBD1 on 5 matching bases. V gave up 2 bases and J gave up 7 bases, with 12 bases separating them. CDR3 length: 13 amino acids. The CDR3 nucleotides read TGTGCCAGCAGTTTACCAGGGATTGATGAGCAGTACTTC. This sequence encodes CASSLPGIDEQYF.

V gene TRBV5-5 combines with J gene TRBJ2-7; no firm D call. The CDR3 totals 12 residues. The V gene's germline CDR1 is SGHKS and CDR2 YYEKEE (reference sequence). V lost 2 bases and J lost 2, with 5 bases in between. CDR3 DNA: TGTGCCAGCAGCTTACCGGCCTACGAGCAGTACTTC. Its translation: CASSLPAYEQYF.

This clonotype was counted only a few times. This chain links TRBV5-1 with TRBJ1-4; 12 bases are a match to TRBD1. V dropped 1 base and J dropped 4; count of bases not matched to a gene: 5. The germline V gene encodes CDR1 SGHRS and CDR2 YFSETQ. The CDR3 sequence is 17 residues long. The CDR3 DNA reads as TGCGCCAGCAGCTTGAGGGGGACAGGGGGCCGTAATGAAAAACTGTTTTTT. This codes for CASSLRGTGGRNEKLFF.

CDR3 protein: CASSAAGVSGELFF. The CDR3 DNA reads as TGTGCCAGCAGTGCCGCGGGGGTCTCCGGGGAGCTGTTTTTT. The rearrangement links TRBV6-1 to TRBJ2-2; TRBD2 agrees at 7 bases. Unmatched junction bases numbered 5, after V lost 4 bases and J lost 6 bases. In germline, CDR1 is MNHNS, CDR2 SASEGT. This CDR3 region has 14 residues.